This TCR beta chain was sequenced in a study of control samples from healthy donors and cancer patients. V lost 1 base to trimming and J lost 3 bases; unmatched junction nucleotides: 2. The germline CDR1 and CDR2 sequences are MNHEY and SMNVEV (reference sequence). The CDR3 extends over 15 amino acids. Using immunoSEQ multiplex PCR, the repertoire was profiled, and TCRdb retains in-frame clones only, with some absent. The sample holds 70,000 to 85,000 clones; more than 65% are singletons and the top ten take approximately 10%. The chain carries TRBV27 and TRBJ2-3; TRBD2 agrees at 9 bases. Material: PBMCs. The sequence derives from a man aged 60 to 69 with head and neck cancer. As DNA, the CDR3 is TGTGCCAGCAGTTTATTTGCGGGAGGGACAGATACGCAGTATTTT. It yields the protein CASSLFAGGTDTQYF.